The T cell receptor beta chain under discussion was sequenced for a study of blood T cell repertoires in COVID-19. V shed 4 bases and J shed 5 bases, with 15 bases lying between them. This CDR3 region has 14 residues. Germline loops: CDR1 SGHNT, CDR2 YYREEE (reference sequence). TCRdb's copy holds only in-frame clones and misses some; the assay was immunoSEQ multiplex PCR. The table includes hundreds of thousands of clones, 65% to 90% detected once. Sequencing was performed on peripheral blood. This sequence joins TRBV5-4 and TRBJ2-5; possible D gene TRBD2, 6 bases. The receptor was isolated from a woman older than 75 with active or convalescent COVID-19. CDR3 sequence reads: CASSPPGRWETQYF. The CDR3 DNA sequence: TGTGCCAGCAGCCCCCCGGGGAGGTGGGAGACCCAGTACTTC.